The 25 T cell receptor beta chains below were found in one sample sequenced in a study of blood T cell repertoires in COVID-19. The method was immunoSEQ multiplex PCR; TCRdb's version includes in-frame clones alone and lacks a portion of them. The sample has approximately 80,000 clones, 88% seen once. The material sequenced was peripheral blood. The receptor set was obtained from a human donor in a cohort sampled during active COVID-19.

The rearrangement uses TRBV5-4 and TRBJ2-2, with 8 bases that match TRBD2. The germline gives CDR1 SGHNT, CDR2 YYREEE (reference sequence). After removal of 3 bases from V and 5 bases from J, the junction contained 15 bases not matched to a gene. The CDR3 extends over 18 amino acids. CDR3 residues: CASSSPQSTSGGTGELFF. The CDR3 bases are TGTGCCAGCAGCTCACCTCAATCGACGTCGGGGGGGACCGGGGAGCTGTTTTTT.

The chain links TRBV5-4 to TRBJ1-1; 8 nucleotides match TRBD1. Trimming at V came to 0 bases and at J to 4 bases, leaving 5 bases not matched to a gene. The CDR3 covers 15 residues. The germline gives CDR1 SGHNT, CDR2 YYREEE (reference sequence). CDR3 amino acids: CASSLGTGPTTEAFF. The CDR3 DNA sequence: TGTGCCAGCAGCTTGGGGACAGGGCCGACCACTGAAGCTTTCTTT.

V gene TRBV15 combines with J gene TRBJ2-5, with 7 bases that match TRBD2. The length of the CDR3 is 17 residues. V gave up 5 bases and J gave up 0 bases; unmatched junction bases: 12. Germline CDR1 LNHNV, CDR2 YYDKDF (reference sequence). This chain's CDR3 is CATSPLRLAGHQETQYF. Written as DNA, the CDR3 is TGTGCCACCAGCCCCCTGAGGTTAGCGGGTCACCAAGAGACCCAGTACTTC.

The genes are TRBV5-4 and TRBJ1-6; D unresolved. V gave up 4 bases and J gave up 7 bases, with 9 bases separating them. Germline V CDR1 and CDR2: SGHNT, YYREEE (reference sequence). CDR3 length: 13 residues. CDR3 sequence: CASSPWENSPLHF. CDR3 in DNA: TGTGCCAGCAGCCCATGGGAGAATTCACCCCTCCACTTT.

The genes are TRBV2 and TRBJ2-1; weak D call: TRBD2 (6 bases). CDR1 is SNHLY and CDR2 is FYNNEI in the germline V gene. V was pared by 3 bases and J by 4 bases, with 10 bases between. The CDR3 length is 14 residues. DNA for the CDR3: TGTGCCAGCAGTGAGACTAGGTCTTACAATGAGCAGTTCTTC. Protein product: CASSETRSYNEQFF. Full variable domain (outside the CDR3, taken from reference TRBV2 and TRBJ2-1): EPEVTQTPSHQVTQMGQEVILRCVPISNHLYFYWYRQILGQKVEFLVSFYNNEISEKSEIFDDQFSVERPDGSNFTLKIRSTKLEDSAMYFCASSETRSYNEQFFGPGTRLTVL.

This sequence joins TRBV4-2 and TRBJ2-1, with 8 nucleotides matching TRBD1. Germline values: CDR1 LGHNA, CDR2 YNFKEQ. With 3 bases clipped from V and 6 bases from J, the junction kept 13 bases outside the gene matches. The CDR3 consists of 17 residues. In DNA form, the CDR3 reads TGTGCCAGCAGCCACCCCACAGGGGGTAGGGAAAGCAATGAGCAGTTCTTC. This encodes CASSHPTGGRESNEQFF.

The V gene is TRBV2, the J gene TRBJ2-1; TRBD2 might be the D (6 bases). The CDR3 is 13 residues long. V was cut by 3 bases and J by 9 bases, with 12 bases left in between. Germline V CDR1 and CDR2: SNHLY, FYNNEI. The CDR3 region is CASSDNRGSEQFF. CDR3 DNA sequence: TGTGCCAGCAGTGATAATCGGGGGAGTGAGCAGTTCTTC.

This clone was observed once. The chain joins TRBV19 to TRBJ2-1; 10 nucleotides align to TRBD2. CDR1 and CDR2 from the germline V gene are LNHDA and SQIVND (reference sequence). Trimming removed 3 bases from V and 9 bases from J; junction bases left unmatched: 5. The CDR3 has 14 amino acids. The CDR3 region is CASSMGSGRTEQFF. In nucleotides, the CDR3 is TGTGCCAGTAGTATGGGTAGCGGGAGGACTGAGCAGTTCTTC.

This sequence joins TRBV6-4 and TRBJ2-3, with 9 bases matching TRBD2. The germline CDR1 and CDR2 sequences are MRHNA and SNTAGT. The CDR3 spans 14 residues. J was trimmed by 4 bases and V by 4 bases; bases with no gene match: 3. The CDR3 nucleotides read TGTGCCAGCAGTGTAGCGGGAGAGGCAGATACGCAGTATTTT. The encoded protein is CASSVAGEADTQYF.

The J gene is TRBJ2-2, the V gene TRBV18; 7 bases line up with TRBD2. Germline values: CDR1 KGHSH, CDR2 LQKENI. This CDR3 comprises 17 residues. The V and J ends lost 3 bases and 0 bases, in that order; junction bases with no gene match: 7. CDR3 coding DNA: TGTGCCAGCTCACCGCTGGGACTAACCTCGAACACCGGGGAGCTGTTTTTT. Protein product: CASSPLGLTSNTGELFF.

The chain has TRBV4-2 and TRBJ2-1; 10 nucleotides line up with TRBD2. The germline gives CDR1 LGHNA, CDR2 YNFKEQ. V lost 0 bases to trimming and J lost 10 bases; unmatched junction nucleotides: 3. The CDR3 covers 14 residues. The DNA for the CDR3 is TGTGCCAGCAGCCAAGATACTAGCGGGGACGAGCAGTTCTTC. This codes for CASSQDTSGDEQFF.

The rearrangement uses TRBV6-2 or TRBV6-3 and TRBJ1-1; 8 bases agree with TRBD1. The V gene's germline CDR1 is MNHEY and CDR2 SVGEGT. V lost 6 bases, J lost 0 bases, and 12 bases stayed unmatched. CDR3 length: 17 amino acids. The CDR3, as DNA: TGTGCCAGCAGCCTGGAAAGACAGGGGCCTGTGAACACTGAAGCTTTCTTT. Residues: CASSLERQGPVNTEAFF.

This clone was found a few times. This rearrangement joins TRBV28 to TRBJ1-2; TRBD1 aligns across 12 bases. With V trimmed by 5 bases and J by 2 bases, 12 bases remained unmatched. This CDR3 spans 18 amino acids. Germline V lookup: CDR1 MDHEN, CDR2 SYDVKM. The chain's CDR3 is CASSGTGGGGRKNYGYTF. CDR3 nucleotide sequence: TGTGCCAGCAGTGGGACAGGGGGCGGGGGTCGCAAGAACTATGGCTACACCTTC.

The V and J genes are TRBV10-3 and TRBJ2-3, with TRBD2 matching over 10 bases. CDR1 is ENHRY, CDR2 SYGVKD, per germline. This CDR3 is 14 amino acids long. V lost 3 bases, J lost 6 bases, and 3 bases stayed unmatched. CDR3: CAISDTSGDDTQYF. The CDR3 DNA reads as TGTGCCATCAGTGATACTAGCGGGGATGATACGCAGTATTTT.

V and J are TRBV20-1 and TRBJ1-5; D remains ambiguous. The V end lost 3 bases, the J end lost 0 bases, and 9 bases lay between the germline ends. Germline V lookup: CDR1 DFQATT, CDR2 SNEGSKA (reference sequence). The CDR3 runs 14 residues. CDR3 region: CSASPGSSNQPQHF. In DNA form, the CDR3 reads TGCAGTGCTAGTCCCGGGAGTAGCAATCAGCCCCAGCATTTT.

The chain has TRBV6-2 or TRBV6-3 and TRBJ2-3; 10 nucleotides agree with TRBD1. The CDR3 spans 15 residues. The germline gives CDR1 MNHEY, CDR2 SVGEGT. V dropped 2 bases and J dropped 6; count of bases not matched to a gene: 5. DNA for the CDR3: TGTGCCAGCAGTTACGGTGGGACAGGGGTGGATACGCAGTATTTT. Translating gives CASSYGGTGVDTQYF.

The gene calls are TRBV11-3 and TRBJ2-3; weak D call: TRBD2 (6 bases). Germline V gives CDR1 SGHNT, CDR2 YENEEA. The CDR3 has 20 amino acids. V was pared by 5 bases and J by 0 bases, with 27 bases between. The CDR3 here is CASSPQFGAGFKPSTDTQYF. The CDR3 region has the DNA TGTGCCAGCAGCCCCCAGTTCGGGGCGGGGTTCAAACCTAGCACAGATACGCAGTATTTT.

The rearrangement uses TRBV29-1 and TRBJ2-3, with 8 bases aligning to TRBD1. Unmatched junction bases numbered 9, after V lost 8 bases and J lost 5 bases. Germline CDR1 SQVTM, CDR2 ANQGSEA. This CDR3 contains 13 residues. In nucleotides, the CDR3 is TGCAGCACGATGACAGGGGCCGGAGATACGCAGTATTTT. It yields the protein CSTMTGAGDTQYF.

This rearrangement joins TRBV3-1 (or the pseudogene TRBV3-2) to TRBJ2-5, with TRBD2 identical over 9 bases. V gave up 1 base and J gave up 2 bases; unmatched junction bases: 8. Germline loops: CDR1 LGHDT, CDR2 YNNKEL (reference sequence). The CDR3 sequence is 17 residues long. DNA for the CDR3: TGTGCCAGCAGCCAAGCAGGGGGTAGCGGGGGACAAGAGACCCAGTACTTC. It translates to CASSQAGGSGGQETQYF.

This clone has a single count. This chain connects TRBV7-2 to TRBJ2-1, with 10 bases fitting TRBD1. Germline CDR1 is SGHTA and CDR2 is FQGNSA. The CDR3 consists of 14 residues. V lost 4 bases and J lost 9; bases outside the gene matches: 6. The CDR3: CASSSGQGVSEQFF. CDR3 bases: TGTGCCAGCAGCTCCGGACAGGGGGTGAGTGAGCAGTTCTTC. The full variable domain, with the rest looked up from reference TRBV7-2 and TRBJ2-1, is GAGVSQSPSNKVTEKGKDVELRCDPISGHTALYWYRQSLGQGLEFLIYFQGNSAPDKSGLPSDRFSAERTGGSVSTLTIQRTQQEDSAVYLCASSSGQGVSEQFFGPGTRLTVL.

The chain joins TRBV7-3 to TRBJ2-5; 9 nucleotides match TRBD2. After removal of 5 bases from V and 5 bases from J, the junction contained 6 bases not matched to a gene. The CDR3 length is 14 residues. The germline gives CDR1 SGHTA, CDR2 FQGTGA. CDR3 coding DNA: TGTGCCAGCAGCCCGCGGGGGGGCCGGGAGACCCAGTACTTC. It yields the protein CASSPRGGRETQYF.

This chain connects TRBV7-9 to TRBJ2-5, with TRBD1 matching over 8 bases. The CDR3 is made up of 14 amino acids. The junction had 4 bases not matched to a gene; V was cut back by 4 bases and J by 3 bases. CDR1 and CDR2 (germline): SEHNR, FQNEAQ (reference sequence). CDR3 protein: CASSSDRAKETQYF. In nucleotides, the CDR3 is TGTGCCAGCAGCTCGGACAGGGCGAAAGAGACCCAGTACTTC.

The rearrangement uses TRBV7-8 and TRBJ1-1, with TRBD1 identical over 9 bases. Germline lookup yields CDR1 SGHVS and CDR2 FQNEAQ. With V trimmed by 9 bases and J by 4 bases, 9 bases remained unmatched. This CDR3 has 14 amino acids. CDR3 residues: CASEPQTGGTEAFF. CDR3 bases: TGTGCCAGTGAGCCCCAGACAGGGGGCACTGAAGCTTTCTTT.

This clone came up once. The V and J genes are TRBV7-2 and TRBJ1-2; D remains unclear. The CDR3 spans 14 residues. CDR1 is SGHTA, CDR2 FQGNSA, per germline. Trimming left V 5 bases short and J 8 bases short, with 18 bases between. This CDR3 reads CASSPLRVETGYTF. As DNA, the CDR3 is TGTGCCAGCAGCCCTTTGAGGGTCGAGACGGGCTACACCTTC.

The rearrangement uses TRBV27 and TRBJ1-5; D uncertain. The CDR3 extends over 15 amino acids. The ends were cut back, 0 bases at V and 4 bases at J, with 10 bases in the middle. Germline V CDR1 and CDR2: MNHEY, SMNVEV (reference sequence). The CDR3 nucleotides read TGTGCCAGCAGTTTATCATCGGGGAGGAATCAGCCCCAGCATTTT. Amino acid sequence: CASSLSSGRNQPQHF.